The 6 T cell receptor beta chains below come from one sample, sequenced in a study of pediatric ulcerative colitis. During colonoscopy, one to two rectal pinch biopsies were collected. Measured with immunoSEQ multiplex PCR; TCRdb has only the in-frame clones, and not every one. The data contain approximately 17,000 clones, approximately 80% of them singletons. The sample comprised gut tissue. These receptors all come from a boy aged 5-17 years who was a control in a study of pediatric ulcerative colitis.

The chain combines TRBV28 with TRBJ2-3, with 12 nucleotides matching TRBD2. With 6 bases clipped from V and 3 bases from J, the junction kept 7 bases outside the gene matches. The germline CDR1 and CDR2 sequences are MDHEN and SYDVKM. The CDR3 is made up of 16 amino acids. CDR3 in amino acids: CASSQLAGGRTDTQYF. DNA for the CDR3: TGTGCCAGCAGCCAACTAGCGGGAGGACGTACAGATACGCAGTATTTT. The full variable domain, rest sourced from reference TRBV28 and TRBJ2-3, is DVKVTQSSRYLVKRTGEKVFLECVQDMDHENMFWYRQDPGLGLRLIYFSYDVKMKEKGDIPEGYSVSREKKERFSLILESASTNQTSMYLCASSQLAGGRTDTQYFGPGTRLTVL.

V and J are TRBV4-2 and TRBJ2-1; 10 bases agree with TRBD2. CDR1 LGHNA and CDR2 YNFKEQ come from the germline V gene. Trimming at V came to 4 bases and at J to 7 bases, leaving 7 bases not matched to a gene. The CDR3 is 15 amino acids. The CDR3 loop is CASSLTAGGRNEQFF. The CDR3 DNA is TGTGCCAGCAGCCTAACAGCGGGGGGGCGGAATGAGCAGTTCTTC.

The chain uses TRBV29-1 and TRBJ1-2; D unclear. V dropped 4 bases and J dropped 1 base, with 16 bases sitting between them. In germline, CDR1 is SQVTM, CDR2 ANQGSEA. This CDR3 is 15 amino acids long. CDR3 in amino acids: CSVVGGEANNYGYTF. CDR3 in DNA: TGCAGCGTTGTGGGTGGGGAGGCAAATAACTATGGCTACACCTTC.

The chain has TRBV6-6 and TRBJ2-2, with D unresolved. Germline values: CDR1 MNHNY, CDR2 SVGAGI (reference sequence). The germline V and J ends were trimmed by 0 bases and 7 bases, with 9 bases remaining between them. The length of the CDR3 is 14 residues. The CDR3 DNA reads as TGTGCCAGCAGTTACTCGACGGTGGGCGGGGAGCTGTTTTTT. Amino acid sequence: CASSYSTVGGELFF.

V gene TRBV25-1 combines with J gene TRBJ1-1; 7 bases agree with TRBD1. The V and J ends lost 3 bases and 0 bases, in that order; junction bases with no gene match: 4. CDR1 is MGHDK, CDR2 SYGVNS, per germline. The CDR3 is 15 amino acids. CDR3 protein: CASSETGNMNTEAFF. For the CDR3, the DNA is TGTGCCAGCAGTGAGACAGGGAATATGAACACTGAAGCTTTCTTT.

With regard to this clone: Other DNA sequences in this sample translate to the same CDR3. In DNA form, the CDR3 reads TGTGCCAGCAGTGAGTCGGGAAACACCATATATTTT. As protein: CASSESGNTIYF. The rearrangement uses TRBV2 and TRBJ1-3; D gene unclear. The CDR3 covers 12 residues. Per the germline V gene, CDR1 is SNHLY and CDR2 is FYNNEI. V dropped 3 bases and J dropped 4 bases, with 4 bases sitting between them.